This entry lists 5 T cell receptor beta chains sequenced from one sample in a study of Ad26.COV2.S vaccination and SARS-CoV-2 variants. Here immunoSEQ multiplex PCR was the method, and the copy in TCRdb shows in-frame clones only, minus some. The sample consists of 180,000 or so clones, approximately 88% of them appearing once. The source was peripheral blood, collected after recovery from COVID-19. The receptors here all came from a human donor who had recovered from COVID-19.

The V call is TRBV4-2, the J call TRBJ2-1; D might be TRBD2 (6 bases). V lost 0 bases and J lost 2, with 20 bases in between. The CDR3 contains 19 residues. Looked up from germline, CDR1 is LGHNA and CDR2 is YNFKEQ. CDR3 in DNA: TGTGCCAGCAGCCAAGAACTCCCCCGCGGGGCGCTGGCCTACAATGAGCAGTTCTTC. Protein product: CASSQELPRGALAYNEQFF.

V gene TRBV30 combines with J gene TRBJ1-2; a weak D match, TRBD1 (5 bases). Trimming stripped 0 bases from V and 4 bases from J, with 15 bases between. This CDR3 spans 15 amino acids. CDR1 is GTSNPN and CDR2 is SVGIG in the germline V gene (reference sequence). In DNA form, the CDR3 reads TGTGCCTGGAGTGTACGGGACCGACGATTCTATGGCTACACCTTC. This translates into CAWSVRDRRFYGYTF. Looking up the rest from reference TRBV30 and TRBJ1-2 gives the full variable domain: SQTIHQWPATLVQPVGSPLSLECTVEGTSNPNLYWYRQAAGRGLQLLFYSVGIGQISSEVPQNLSASRPQDRQFILSSKKLLLSDSGFYLCAWSVRDRRFYGYTFGSGTRLTVV.

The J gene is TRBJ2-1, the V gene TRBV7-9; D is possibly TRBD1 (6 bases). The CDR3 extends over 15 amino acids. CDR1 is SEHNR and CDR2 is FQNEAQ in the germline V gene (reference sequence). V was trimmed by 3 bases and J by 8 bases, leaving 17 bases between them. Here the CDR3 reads CASSFPSDRWHEQFF. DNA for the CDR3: TGTGCCAGCAGCTTCCCCAGCGACAGGTGGCATGAGCAGTTCTTC.

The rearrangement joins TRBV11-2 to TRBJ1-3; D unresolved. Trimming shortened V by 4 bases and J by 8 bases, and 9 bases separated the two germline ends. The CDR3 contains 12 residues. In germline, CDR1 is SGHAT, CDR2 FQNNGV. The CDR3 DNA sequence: TGTGCCAGCAGCTCCAATGTGGACACCATATATTTT. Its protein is CASSSNVDTIYF.

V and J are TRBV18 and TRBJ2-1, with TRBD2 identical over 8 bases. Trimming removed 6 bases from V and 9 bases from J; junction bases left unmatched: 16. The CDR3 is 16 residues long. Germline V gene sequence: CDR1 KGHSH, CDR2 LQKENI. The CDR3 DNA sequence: TGTGCCAGCTCCCCGGGACTAGGGAGAGTGAGTATTGAGCAGTTCTTC. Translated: CASSPGLGRVSIEQFF.